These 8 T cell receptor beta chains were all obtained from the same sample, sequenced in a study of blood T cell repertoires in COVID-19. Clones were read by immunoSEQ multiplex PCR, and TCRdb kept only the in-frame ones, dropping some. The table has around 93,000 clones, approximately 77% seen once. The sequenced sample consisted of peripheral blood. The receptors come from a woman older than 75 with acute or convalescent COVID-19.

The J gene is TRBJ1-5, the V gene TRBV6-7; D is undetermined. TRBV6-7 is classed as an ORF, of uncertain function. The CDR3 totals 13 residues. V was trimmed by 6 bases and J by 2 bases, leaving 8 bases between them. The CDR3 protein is CASRRPGNQPQHF. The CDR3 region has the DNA TGTGCCAGCAGACGCCCGGGCAATCAGCCCCAGCATTTT.

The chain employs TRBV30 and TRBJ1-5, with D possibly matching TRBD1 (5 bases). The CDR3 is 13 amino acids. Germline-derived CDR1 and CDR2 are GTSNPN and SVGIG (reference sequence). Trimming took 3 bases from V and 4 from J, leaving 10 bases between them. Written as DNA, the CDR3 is TGTGCCTGGAGCGCGCGGGGGAATCAGCCCCAGCATTTT. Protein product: CAWSARGNQPQHF.

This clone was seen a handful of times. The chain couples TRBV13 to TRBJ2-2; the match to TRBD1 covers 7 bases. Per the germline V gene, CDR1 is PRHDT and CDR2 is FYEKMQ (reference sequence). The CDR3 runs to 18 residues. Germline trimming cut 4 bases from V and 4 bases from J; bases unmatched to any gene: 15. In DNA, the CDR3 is TGTGCCAGCAGCTCCTGGGACAGTGGCGGGTCTAGCACCGGGGAGCTGTTTTTT. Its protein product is CASSSWDSGGSSTGELFF.

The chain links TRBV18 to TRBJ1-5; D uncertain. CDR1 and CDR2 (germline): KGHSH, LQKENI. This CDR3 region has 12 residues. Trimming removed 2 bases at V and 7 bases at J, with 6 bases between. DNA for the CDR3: TGTGCCAGCTCACCATCAGGACAGCCCCAGCATTTT. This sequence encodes CASSPSGQPQHF. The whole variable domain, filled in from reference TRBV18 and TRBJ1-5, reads NAGVMQNPRHLVRRRGQEARLRCSPMKGHSHVYWYRQLPEEGLKFMVYLQKENIIDESGMPKERFSAEFPKEGPSILRIQQVVRGDSAAYFCASSPSGQPQHFGDGTRLSIL.

CDR3 nucleotide sequence: TGTGCCAGCAGCTTCGGGGGCTACGAGCAGTACTTC. Protein: CASSFGGYEQYF. The chain carries TRBV5-6 and TRBJ2-7, with a tentative D call TRBD2 (6 bases). CDR3 length: 12 residues. Germline CDR1 SGHDT, CDR2 YYEEEE. Trimming removed 2 bases at V and 3 bases at J, with 6 bases between.

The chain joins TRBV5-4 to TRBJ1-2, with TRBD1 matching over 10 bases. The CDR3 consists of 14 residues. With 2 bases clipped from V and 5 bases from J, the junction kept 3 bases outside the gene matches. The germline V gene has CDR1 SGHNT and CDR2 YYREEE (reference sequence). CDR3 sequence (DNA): TGTGCCAGCAGCTTCGAGGACAGGGGGTATGGCTACACCTTC. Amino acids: CASSFEDRGYGYTF.

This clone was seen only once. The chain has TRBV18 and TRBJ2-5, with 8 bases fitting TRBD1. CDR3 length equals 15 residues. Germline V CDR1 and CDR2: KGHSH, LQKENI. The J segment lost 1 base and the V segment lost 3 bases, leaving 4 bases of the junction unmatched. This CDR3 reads CASSPFGQGQETQYF. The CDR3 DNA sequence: TGTGCCAGCTCACCCTTCGGACAGGGCCAAGAGACCCAGTACTTC.

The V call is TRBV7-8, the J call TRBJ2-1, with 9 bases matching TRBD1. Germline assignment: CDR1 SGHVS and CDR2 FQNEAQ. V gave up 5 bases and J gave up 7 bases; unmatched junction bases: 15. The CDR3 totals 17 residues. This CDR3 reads CASSRHTSRDRANEQFF. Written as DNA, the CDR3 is TGTGCCAGCAGCCGCCATACGTCCCGGGACAGGGCTAATGAGCAGTTCTTC.